A single sample is the source of the 3 T cell receptor beta chains below, sequenced in a study of shared clonotypes between healthy human individuals (dated by TCRdb to between 2020 and 2021). Library preparation employed the immunoSEQ multiplex PCR assay. Not all clones reach the TCRdb copy of this immuneACCESS table, which keeps in-frame sequences only. Checked studies attribute under half of the gap to unresolved V genes and leave the rest unexplained. This sample holds around 88,000 clones; approximately 70% were observed only once. 50% of the sample is taken by the ten largest. Sequencing was done on a sample of memory CD8+ T cells sorted from blood. The sample's cell subset or site label, in plain terms: CD45RO+ cells pooled with CCR7-negative TemRA cells. The receptor set was obtained from a man younger than 40 in good health.

V and J are TRBV13 and TRBJ1-2; D gene uncertain. Germline lookup yields CDR1 PRHDT and CDR2 FYEKMQ (reference sequence). The CDR3 covers 12 residues. The V end was cut by 2 bases, the J end by 3 bases, with 4 bases between. CDR3 DNA sequence: TGTGCCAGCAGCTTACGAGACTATGGCTACACCTTC. The encoded protein is CASSLRDYGYTF.

The chain carries TRBV9 and TRBJ1-2; D not certain. The CDR3 runs 15 residues. V was pared by 0 bases and J by 5 bases, with 14 bases between. The V gene's germline CDR1 is SGDLS and CDR2 YYNGEE. The CDR3 bases are TGTGCCAGCAGCGTAGCTGTCACCGAAGGGTATGGCTACACCTTC. It translates to CASSVAVTEGYGYTF. Looking up the rest from reference TRBV9 and TRBJ1-2 gives the full variable domain: DSGVTQTPKHLITATGQRVTLRCSPRSGDLSVYWYQQSLDQGLQFLIQYYNGEERAKGNILERFSAQQFPDLHSELNLSSLELGDSALYFCASSVAVTEGYGYTFGSGTRLTVV.

The chain links TRBV5-4 to TRBJ2-1; 7 bases agree with TRBD2. CDR1 is SGHNT, CDR2 YYREEE, per germline (reference sequence). The CDR3 has 13 amino acids. Trimming at V came to 5 bases and at J to 6 bases, leaving 5 bases not matched to a gene. The CDR3 nucleotides read TGTGCCAGCAGGTCGACTAGCAGCAATGAGCAGTTCTTC. Translation: CASRSTSSNEQFF.